In this sample, the clone carrying this T cell receptor (beta chain) turned up many times. Antigen unknown. With 4 bases clipped from V and 0 bases from J, the junction kept 2 bases outside the gene matches. The CDR3 loop spans 14 amino acids. Germline lookup yields CDR1 SGHTA and CDR2 FQGNSA. These data are taken from a study of T cell repertoires in cytomegalovirus infection. Study-wide context: CMV epitopes that were recently identified and HLA-C-restricted were used alongside well-studied HLA-B-restricted ones. Indications came from public TCR beta signatures; they pointed to CMV infection and to a matching HLA type. Study-wide results and caveats: CMV-specific HLA-C-restricted TCR beta clonotypes dominated the ex vivo response.

A single record per CDR3 protein comes from TCRdb applying MiXCR to the reads. The data contain some 320,000 distinct CDR3 sequences, roughly 28% of them seen just once; the ten biggest clones take up approximately 20%. The receptor was derived from a human donor in good health (CMV status not recorded). Some clones in this sample may be carry-over from other donors' samples. The V call is TRBV7-2, the J call TRBJ1-1; TRBD1 matches 7 bases. Material: cultured PBMCs, obtained from culture after CMV antigen stimulation. CDR3 sequence: CASSSGTVNTEAFF. The CDR3 coding sequence is TGTGCCAGCAGCTCTGGGACAGTGAACACTGAAGCTTTCTTT.